The 24 T cell receptor beta chains in this list originate from one sample, sequenced in a study of blood T cell repertoires in COVID-19. Generated by immunoSEQ multiplex PCR, the TCRdb table keeps only in-frame clones and is missing some. The profile shows about 190,000 clones, around four fifths of them singletons. The sequencing sample was made of peripheral blood. The receptors derive from an elderly woman with active or convalescent COVID-19.

V is TRBV6-5 and J is TRBJ2-5; D not certain. The CDR3 is 16 amino acids. Germline CDR1 is MNHEY and CDR2 is SVGAGI. The V end lost 2 bases, the J end lost 5 bases, and 18 bases lay between the germline ends. In nucleotides, the CDR3 is TGTGCCAGCAGTTACCCCCGCCACGACTCAGCGGAGACCCAGTACTTC. It is translated as CASSYPRHDSAETQYF.

The chain carries TRBV9 and TRBJ1-5; tentatively, D is TRBD1 (5 bases). The germline CDR1 and CDR2 sequences are SGDLS and YYNGEE. The CDR3 is made up of 13 amino acids. Trimming pared 2 bases from V and 5 bases from J, leaving 8 bases between. DNA for the CDR3: TGTGCCAGCAGCGTTGGGACTTATCAGCCCCAGCATTTT. Its translation is CASSVGTYQPQHF.

V gene TRBV2 combines with J gene TRBJ2-4; D ambiguous. The germline gives CDR1 SNHLY, CDR2 FYNNEI. This CDR3 has 15 residues. The V end lost 2 bases, the J end lost 0 bases, and 8 bases lay between the germline ends. The CDR3 loop reads CASSEQALAKNIQYF. In nucleotides, the CDR3 is TGTGCCAGCAGTGAACAGGCCCTAGCCAAAAACATTCAGTACTTC.

The chain joins TRBV11-3 to TRBJ2-1, with D perhaps matching TRBD1 (6 bases). V was clipped by 5 bases and J by 5 bases, with 10 bases between them. Germline CDR1 reads SGHNT; CDR2 reads YENEEA. The CDR3 is made up of 13 amino acids. In DNA, the CDR3 is TGTGCCAGCAGCGCCAACAGGGACAATGAGCAGTTCTTC. Translation gives CASSANRDNEQFF.

The chain employs TRBV4-3 and TRBJ1-6; TRBD1 matches at 7 bases. Losses at the gene ends were 2 bases for V and 4 bases for J; bases not matched to a gene: 2. Germline V gene lookup returns CDR1 LGHNA and CDR2 YSLEER. The CDR3 consists of 15 residues. DNA of the CDR3: TGCGCCAGCAGCCAAAAGACAGGGTATAATTCACCCCTCCACTTT. It encodes CASSQKTGYNSPLHF.

The CDR3 here is CASSMGGEAGYTF. CDR3 nucleotides: TGTGCCAGTAGTATGGGAGGGGAGGCTGGCTACACCTTC. The chain employs TRBV19 and TRBJ1-2, with a possible D match to TRBD1 (5 bases). The CDR3 extends over 13 amino acids. Germline V CDR1 and CDR2: LNHDA, SQIVND (reference sequence). V was shortened by 3 bases and J by 7 bases, with 12 bases between the two germline ends.

This chain uses TRBV5-6 with TRBJ2-5; the match to TRBD2 covers 12 bases. V lost 4 bases, J lost 5 bases, and 6 bases stayed unmatched. The CDR3 length is 15 residues. Germline V gives CDR1 SGHDT, CDR2 YYEEEE. CDR3 in amino acids: CASSGRTSGAETQYF. CDR3 DNA sequence: TGTGCCAGCAGCGGAAGGACTAGCGGGGCGGAGACCCAGTACTTC.

This clone was found once. The chain uses TRBV5-1 and TRBJ2-2; tentative D call: TRBD2 (5 bases). The CDR3 runs 15 residues. Germline V CDR1 and CDR2: SGHRS, YFSETQ. Trimming removed 2 bases at V and 6 bases at J, with 14 bases between. CDR3 nucleotides: TGCGCCAGCAGCTTTGTAGGGAGCGGCGCCGGGGAGCTGTTTTTT. This encodes CASSFVGSGAGELFF.

The chain has TRBV10-1 and TRBJ1-1; 7 bases are shared with TRBD1. V was clipped by 3 bases and J by 8 bases; unmatched bases: 9. The CDR3 consists of 14 residues. Germline CDR1 reads WNHNN; CDR2 reads SYGVQD (reference sequence). In DNA form, the CDR3 reads TGCGCCAGCAGTGACCGATCAGGGGGTGGAGAAGCTTTCTTT. Translating gives CASSDRSGGGEAFF.

The rearrangement links TRBV6-5 to TRBJ2-7, with 8 positions matching TRBD2. V was pared by 7 bases and J by 3 bases, with 11 bases of the junction left unmatched. This CDR3 contains 15 residues. Germline loops: CDR1 MNHEY, CDR2 SVGAGI. This chain's CDR3 is CASNTLGRGVYEQYF. The CDR3 coding sequence is TGTGCCAGCAATACACTCGGGCGGGGGGTCTACGAGCAGTACTTC.

This clone has just a few counts. The CDR3 region is CASSLTGTGGGQPQHF. The CDR3 DNA follows: TGCGCCAGCAGCCTGACCGGGACAGGGGGAGGTCAGCCCCAGCATTTT. The gene calls are TRBV5-1 and TRBJ1-5, with TRBD1 matching over 11 bases. Germline CDR1 is SGHRS and CDR2 is YFSETQ. V lost 4 bases and J lost 6; bases outside the gene matches: 9. This CDR3 comprises 16 residues.

The chain has TRBV10-3 and TRBJ1-1, with 7 positions matching TRBD1. The germline gives CDR1 ENHRY, CDR2 SYGVKD. This CDR3 is 13 amino acids long. V was clipped by 7 bases and J by 4 bases; unmatched bases: 6. DNA of the CDR3: TGTGCCATCACGAGGGGGCCGGGCACTGAAGCTTTCTTT. Residues: CAITRGPGTEAFF.

The V gene is TRBV5-6, the J gene TRBJ2-7; D call uncertain. CDR3 size: 12 residues. V lost 3 bases, J lost 0 bases, and 4 bases lay in between. Per germline, CDR1 SGHDT and CDR2 YYEEEE. CDR3 loop: CASSSSSYEQYF. For the CDR3, the DNA is TGTGCCAGCAGCTCCAGCTCCTACGAGCAGTACTTC.

V and J are TRBV27 and TRBJ1-2, with 8 bases aligning to TRBD1. CDR1 is MNHEY and CDR2 is SMNVEV in the germline V gene (reference sequence). The CDR3 runs to 15 residues. J gave up 1 base and V 2 bases, and 3 bases lay outside the gene matches. The CDR3 sequence: CASSLNGQGNYGYTF. The DNA for the CDR3 is TGTGCCAGCAGTTTAAATGGACAGGGTAACTATGGCTACACCTTC.

This clone has only a few counts. The V gene is TRBV5-1, the J gene TRBJ2-1; TRBD2 matches at 11 bases. Germline V gene data show CDR1 as SGHRS and CDR2 as YFSETQ. The CDR3 is made up of 16 amino acids. The V gene end was trimmed by 0 bases and the J gene end by 4 bases; junction bases not matched to a gene: 3. The CDR3, as DNA: TGCGCCAGCAGCTTGGTTGGGACTAGCGGATACAATGAGCAGTTCTTC. Translating gives CASSLVGTSGYNEQFF.

This chain uses TRBV3-1 (or the pseudogene TRBV3-2) with TRBJ2-7; a possible D gene is TRBD2 (5 bases). CDR1 is LGHDT and CDR2 is YNNKEL in the germline V gene (reference sequence). The germline V and J ends were trimmed by 6 bases and 3 bases, with 9 bases remaining between them. The CDR3 sequence is 12 residues long. The CDR3 is CASSEGFYEQYF. In DNA form, the CDR3 reads TGTGCCAGCAGTGAGGGCTTCTACGAGCAGTACTTC.

The genes are TRBV7-9 and TRBJ2-7; the match to TRBD2 covers 9 bases. This CDR3 region has 16 residues. V shed 6 bases, J shed 1 base, and the junction held 10 bases outside the gene matches. Germline V gene lookup returns CDR1 SEHNR and CDR2 FQNEAQ (reference sequence). The CDR3 region is CASSFKSGGLSYEQYF. The CDR3 nucleotides are TGTGCCAGCAGTTTTAAGAGCGGGGGGCTTTCCTACGAGCAGTACTTC.

The chain joins TRBV20-1 to TRBJ2-3; a possible D gene is TRBD2 (7 bases). There are 14 residues in the CDR3. Germline CDR1 reads DFQATT; CDR2 reads SNEGSKA (reference sequence). V dropped 3 bases and J dropped 2 bases, with 12 bases sitting between them. This CDR3 is CSASWRGPTDTQYF. CDR3 nucleotide sequence: TGCAGTGCTAGTTGGCGGGGGCCCACAGATACGCAGTATTTT.

The CDR3 spells CASVFSGGADTQYF. CDR3 sequence (DNA): TGCGCCAGCGTTTTTAGCGGGGGGGCAGATACGCAGTATTTT. The rearrangement uses TRBV5-1 and TRBJ2-3, with 11 bases that match TRBD2. Germline V CDR1 and CDR2: SGHRS, YFSETQ. The CDR3 spans 14 residues. J gave up 4 bases and V 7 bases, and 5 bases lay outside the gene matches. The whole variable domain, remainder taken from reference TRBV5-1 and TRBJ2-3, is KAGVTQTPRYLIKTRGQQVTLSCSPISGHRSVSWYQQTPGQGLQFLFEYFSETQRNKGNFPGRFSGRQFSNSRSEMNVSTLELGDSALYLCASVFSGGADTQYFGPGTRLTVL.

The chain joins TRBV29-1 to TRBJ2-7, with a possible D match to TRBD2 (6 bases). This CDR3 is built from 11 residues. Trimming shortened V by 4 bases and J by 5 bases, and 9 bases separated the two germline ends. CDR1 and CDR2 (germline): SQVTM, ANQGSEA. The CDR3: CSVGGRNEQYF. In nucleotides, the CDR3 is TGCAGCGTTGGTGGGAGGAACGAGCAGTACTTC.

This chain uses TRBV27 with TRBJ1-2, with TRBD1 as a possible D gene (5 bases). Germline CDR1 MNHEY, CDR2 SMNVEV (reference sequence). V lost 6 bases and J 4 bases, leaving 12 bases between the germline ends. The CDR3 totals 13 residues. DNA for the CDR3: TGTGCCAGCAGCCCTAACAGGCCCTATGGCTACACCTTC. This gives the protein CASSPNRPYGYTF.

Only a few counts were recorded for this clone. The chain is built from TRBV3-1 (or the pseudogene TRBV3-2) and TRBJ2-7, with a weak D call TRBD1 (5 bases). CDR1 and CDR2 from the germline V gene are LGHDT and YNNKEL (reference sequence). This CDR3 spans 17 amino acids. Trimming removed 0 bases at V and 2 bases at J, with 17 bases between. In DNA form, the CDR3 reads TGTGCCAGCAGCCAAGAGTCGGAACAGGATAGGGCCTACGAGCAGTACTTC. The encoded protein is CASSQESEQDRAYEQYF.

Turning to this clone: Other DNA sequences in this sample translate to the same CDR3. The genes are TRBV5-1 and TRBJ2-1, with 11 nucleotides matching TRBD1. CDR1 and CDR2 from the germline V gene are SGHRS and YFSETQ. The CDR3 runs 15 residues. With V trimmed by 4 bases and J by 3 bases, 3 bases remained unmatched. This CDR3 is CASSLGTGGYNEQFF. Here the CDR3 DNA reads TGCGCCAGCAGCCTCGGGACAGGGGGCTACAATGAGCAGTTCTTC.

V gene TRBV24-1 combines with J gene TRBJ1-5; D gene unclear. V lost 3 bases and J 6 bases, leaving 5 bases between the germline ends. Germline V gene lookup returns CDR1 KGHDR and CDR2 SFDVKD. The CDR3 loop spans 12 amino acids. As DNA, the CDR3 is TGTGCCACCAGTGATGACATTCAGCCCCAGCATTTT. Residues: CATSDDIQPQHF.